The clone carrying this T cell receptor beta chain has a count of ten or more. Its antigen is as yet unknown. The data belong to a study of T-cell reconstitution after alpha-beta-depleted transplantation in children. The study, taken as a whole, reports: Surviving recipient T cells and intrathymic progenitors accounted for some patients' high TCRbeta diversity at day 60. Several hundred expanded graft clones reportedly were the source of alpha-beta T cells about two months after transplant. Most T-cell counts and diversity one year after the transplant came from T cells that were newly produced.

Preparation of the TCRbeta library was carried out with unique molecular identifiers. TCRdb processed the PCR reads anew with MiXCR; each CDR3 protein has one entry. The sample records hundreds of thousands of distinct CDR3 sequences, about 10% being singletons. Trimming took 5 bases from V and 6 from J; bases not matched to a gene: 13. This CDR3 region has 16 residues. Germline-derived CDR1 and CDR2 are DFQATT and SNEGSKA (reference sequence). This TCR was sampled from a child under 10 years old with inherited bone marrow failure, due to receive a stem cell transplant. This sample comprised PBMCs, obtained before TCRalphabeta/CD19-depleted stem cell transplant. The V and J genes are TRBV20-1 and TRBJ2-2; the match to TRBD1 covers 9 bases. CDR3 residues: CSASRTWDREPGELFF. CDR3 nucleotides: TGCAGTGCTTCTCGAACTTGGGACAGGGAGCCCGGGGAGCTGTTTTTT.